The 21 T cell receptor beta chains given below trace back to one sample, sequenced in a study of blood T cell repertoires in COVID-19. Clones were sequenced by immunoSEQ multiplex PCR, and TCRdb holds only the in-frame ones, with some missing. Of 140,000 to 150,000 clones listed, around 82% are singletons. The specimen sequenced was peripheral blood. The receptor set was obtained from a man in his fifties or sixties with active or convalescent COVID-19.

The chain joins TRBV20-1 to TRBJ1-3; D is ambiguous. This CDR3 region has 11 residues. Trimming removed 6 bases from V and 1 base from J, with 4 bases in between. Germline values: CDR1 DFQATT, CDR2 SNEGSKA (reference sequence). In nucleotides, the CDR3 is TGCAGTGCACAATCTGGAAACACCATATATTTT. This sequence encodes CSAQSGNTIYF.

This chain links TRBV5-4 with TRBJ2-1, with 12 bases identical to TRBD2. The germline V gene has CDR1 SGHNT and CDR2 YYREEE (reference sequence). Trimming removed 6 bases from V and 0 bases from J; junction bases left unmatched: 10. The CDR3 runs 18 residues. Here the CDR3 reads CASIRTSGKKSSYNEQFF. The CDR3 coding sequence is TGTGCCAGCATCCGGACTAGCGGGAAAAAGAGCTCCTACAATGAGCAGTTCTTC.

The rearrangement joins TRBV25-1 to TRBJ1-2; 9 bases match TRBD1. Losses at the gene ends were 4 bases for V and 3 bases for J; bases not matched to a gene: 9. The CDR3 spans 16 residues. Germline CDR1 and CDR2: MGHDK and SYGVNS. The CDR3 protein is CASSAQGAWAHYGYTF. The CDR3 DNA follows: TGTGCCAGCAGTGCACAGGGGGCGTGGGCCCACTATGGCTACACCTTC.

The rearrangement joins TRBV10-3 to TRBJ2-1; 11 nucleotides align to TRBD2. The CDR3 sequence is 16 residues long. Per the germline V gene, CDR1 is ENHRY and CDR2 is SYGVKD. Trimming removed 3 bases from V and 7 bases from J; junction bases left unmatched: 8. This chain's CDR3 is CAISDGLAGGGNEQFF. The CDR3 bases are TGTGCCATCAGTGACGGGCTAGCGGGGGGTGGGAATGAGCAGTTCTTC.

This sequence joins TRBV6-2 or TRBV6-3 and TRBJ1-1, with D hard to call. This CDR3 comprises 13 residues. The germline V and J ends were trimmed by 6 bases and 4 bases, with 12 bases remaining between them. Germline V gene lookup returns CDR1 MNHEY and CDR2 SVGEGT. CDR3 protein: CASSLTRTTEAFF. The CDR3, as DNA: TGTGCCAGCAGCCTAACTAGGACCACTGAAGCTTTCTTT.

CDR3 bases: TGTGCCAGCAGCCAAGCTCAGCGGGGCGGGGCCGGGGAGCTGTTTTTT. Translation gives CASSQAQRGGAGELFF. The V and J genes are TRBV4-2 and TRBJ2-2, with 7 bases lining up with TRBD2. With 1 base clipped from V and 6 bases from J, the junction kept 8 bases outside the gene matches. This CDR3 spans 16 amino acids. The germline V gene has CDR1 LGHNA and CDR2 YNFKEQ.

The chain is built from TRBV5-8 and TRBJ1-1; tentatively, D is TRBD1 (6 bases). Germline V gene lookup returns CDR1 SGHTS and CDR2 YDEGEE. V lost 0 bases and J 4 bases, leaving 10 bases between the germline ends. This CDR3 is 14 amino acids long. Here the CDR3 reads CASSLAGTFTEAFF. The CDR3 DNA reads as TGTGCCAGCAGCTTGGCCGGGACATTCACTGAAGCTTTCTTT.

A single count supports this clone. The rearrangement links TRBV19 to TRBJ2-2; no clear D gene. Per the germline V gene, CDR1 is LNHDA and CDR2 is SQIVND (reference sequence). The length of the CDR3 is 14 residues. The V gene lost 6 bases and the J gene lost 6 bases, with 14 bases spanning the gap. The DNA for the CDR3 is TGTGCCAGTAGATATCCCGGAGAGTCCGGGGAGCTGTTTTTT. Its protein is CASRYPGESGELFF.

The rearrangement links TRBV11-2 to TRBJ2-6; 8 nucleotides align to TRBD1. Germline V CDR1 and CDR2: SGHAT, FQNNGV. The junction had 10 bases not matched to a gene; V was cut back by 1 base and J by 2 bases. The CDR3 has 19 residues. CDR3 DNA sequence: TGTGCCAGCAGCTTAGTCAGGGGACAGGCAAAGACTGGGGCCAACGTCCTGACTTTC. Residues: CASSLVRGQAKTGANVLTF. The variable domain in full, completed from reference TRBV11-2 and TRBJ2-6, reads EAGVAQSPRYKIIEKRQSVAFWCNPISGHATLYWYQQILGQGPKLLIQFQNNGVVDDSQLPKDRFSAERLKGVDSTLKIQPAKLEDSAVYLCASSLVRGQAKTGANVLTFGAGSRLTVL.

V gene TRBV5-4 combines with J gene TRBJ2-3; 8 bases are shared with TRBD2. Per germline, CDR1 SGHNT and CDR2 YYREEE (reference sequence). The CDR3 has 13 residues. The trim removed 10 bases at V and 5 bases at J, leaving 9 bases unmatched. CDR3 sequence: CASKRGRIDTQYF. DNA for the CDR3: TGTGCCTCAAAGCGGGGGAGGATAGATACGCAGTATTTT.

The chain carries TRBV30 and TRBJ1-5; 7 bases line up with TRBD1. The CDR3 consists of 12 residues. Germline-derived CDR1 and CDR2 are GTSNPN and SVGIG (reference sequence). V trimming: 8 bases; J trimming: 2 bases; junction bases outside the gene matches: 3. The CDR3: CAVGQGNQPQHF. The CDR3 bases are TGTGCCGTTGGACAGGGCAATCAGCCCCAGCATTTT.

The rearrangement uses TRBV5-6 and TRBJ2-3, with D possibly being TRBD1 (6 bases). Trimming took off 4 bases at V and 0 bases at J, with 15 bases between the two ends. Germline assignment: CDR1 SGHDT and CDR2 YYEEEE. The CDR3 loop spans 16 amino acids. In DNA form, the CDR3 reads TGTGCCAGCAGCACTTTTGGACAGCGGAGCACAGATACGCAGTATTTT. It is translated as CASSTFGQRSTDTQYF.

The chain couples TRBV19 to TRBJ2-1, with TRBD2 identical over 7 bases. CDR3 size: 14 residues. J gave up 5 bases and V 1 base, and 2 bases lay outside the gene matches. Germline CDR1 reads LNHDA; CDR2 reads SQIVND (reference sequence). The CDR3 region is CASSIVAGDNEQFF. In DNA form, the CDR3 reads TGTGCCAGTAGTATAGTTGCGGGAGACAATGAGCAGTTCTTC.

The J gene is TRBJ2-7, the V gene TRBV19, with a tentative D call TRBD1 (5 bases). Between the trimmed V and J ends, which lost 8 bases and 6 bases, there was a span of 14 bases. This CDR3 comprises 12 residues. Germline CDR1 and CDR2: LNHDA and SQIVND (reference sequence). Here the CDR3 reads CASGGRASEQYF. For the CDR3, the DNA is TGTGCCAGTGGTGGCAGGGCGAGCGAGCAGTACTTC.

This clone occurred a few times. This rearrangement joins TRBV5-1 to TRBJ1-2; maybe TRBD1 (6 bases). Looked up from germline, CDR1 is SGHRS and CDR2 is YFSETQ. CDR3 size: 15 residues. With 0 bases removed from V and 4 bases from J, the gap between germline ends came to 13 bases. The CDR3 protein is CASSLEGNRVYGYTF. DNA for the CDR3: TGCGCCAGCAGCTTGGAAGGCAACAGGGTCTATGGCTACACCTTC. The complete variable domain, with remaining parts taken from reference TRBV5-1 and TRBJ1-2, reads KAGVTQTPRYLIKTRGQQVTLSCSPISGHRSVSWYQQTPGQGLQFLFEYFSETQRNKGNFPGRFSGRQFSNSRSEMNVSTLELGDSALYLCASSLEGNRVYGYTFGSGTRLTVV.

This clone was seen a few times. V gene TRBV28 combines with J gene TRBJ2-7; no reliable D call. Germline loops: CDR1 MDHEN, CDR2 SYDVKM. V was pared by 10 bases and J by 3 bases, with 7 bases between. This CDR3 spans 10 amino acids. The CDR3 is CATADYEQYF. In nucleotides, the CDR3 is TGTGCCACGGCGGACTACGAGCAGTACTTC.

This clone appeared a few times. V usage is TRBV3-1 (or the pseudogene TRBV3-2) and J usage is TRBJ2-2; 11 nucleotides match TRBD2. The length of the CDR3 is 18 residues. V lost 4 bases to trimming and J lost 4 bases; unmatched junction nucleotides: 11. Germline loops: CDR1 LGHDT, CDR2 YNNKEL (reference sequence). For the CDR3, the DNA is TGTGCCAGCAGCCCTCGACTAGCGGGGCAAAAGACCACCGGGGAGCTGTTTTTT. This codes for CASSPRLAGQKTTGELFF.

The V call is TRBV24-1, the J call TRBJ1-2; possibly TRBD1 for D (5 bases). Trimming cost V 6 bases and J 5 bases, with 15 bases left between them. Germline lookup yields CDR1 KGHDR and CDR2 SFDVKD. The CDR3 is 14 amino acids. The CDR3 coding sequence is TGTGCCACCAGTCCGGCAGGGAAGACATATGGCTACACCTTC. Translating it yields CATSPAGKTYGYTF.

The chain carries TRBV19 and TRBJ1-5, with 7 bases aligning to TRBD1. V dropped 5 bases and J dropped 5; count of bases not matched to a gene: 3. The V gene's germline CDR1 is LNHDA and CDR2 SQIVND (reference sequence). The CDR3 consists of 13 residues. CDR3 protein: CASSLGQDQPQHF. CDR3 DNA sequence: TGTGCCAGTAGTCTAGGACAGGATCAGCCCCAGCATTTT.

The V gene is TRBV7-2, the J gene TRBJ2-7; D uncertain. This CDR3 region has 12 residues. The V end lost 3 bases, the J end lost 4 bases, and 7 bases lay between the germline ends. Looked up from germline, CDR1 is SGHTA and CDR2 is FQGNSA. The CDR3: CASSFRPYEQYF. The CDR3 DNA reads TGTGCCAGCAGCTTCAGGCCTTACGAGCAGTACTTC.

DNA for the CDR3: TGTGCCAGCAGCGGTTTGGACAGGGGGAACACTGAAGCTTTCTTT. It is translated as CASSGLDRGNTEAFF. V is TRBV7-8 and J is TRBJ1-1; 9 bases match TRBD1. V was clipped by 5 bases and J by 1 base; unmatched bases: 5. The CDR3 extends over 15 amino acids. Germline V gene lookup returns CDR1 SGHVS and CDR2 FQNEAQ.